This entry concerns a single TCR beta chain. Its antigen remains unknown. Each fraction contributed one roughly 500,000-cell aliquot for sequencing. This record comes from a study of coeliac disease. Study-level results: The authors judged this method unsuitable for unbiased gliadin-specific T cell detection. Most TRB amino acid sequences occurred in only one sample. Published gliadin-specific TRB sequences appeared in about 45% of the 18 coeliac samples, 1 of 6 controls.

The ends lost 4 bases at V and 1 base at J; junction bases unmatched: 5. Looked up from germline, CDR1 is SGHTA and CDR2 is FQGNSA. This CDR3 is 16 amino acids long. Measured with immunoSEQ multiplex PCR; TCRdb has only the in-frame clones, and not every one. The table has thousands of clones, around 60% seen once. This TCR was recovered from a man aged 45-65 years with active celiac disease. The source material was lamina propria lymphocytes from the gut. The rearrangement joins TRBV7-2 to TRBJ2-1; 9 nucleotides line up with TRBD2. The CDR3 DNA reads as TGTGCCAGCAGCTCGGGACTAGCAATGTCCTACAATGAGCAGTTCTTC. It specifies CASSSGLAMSYNEQFF.